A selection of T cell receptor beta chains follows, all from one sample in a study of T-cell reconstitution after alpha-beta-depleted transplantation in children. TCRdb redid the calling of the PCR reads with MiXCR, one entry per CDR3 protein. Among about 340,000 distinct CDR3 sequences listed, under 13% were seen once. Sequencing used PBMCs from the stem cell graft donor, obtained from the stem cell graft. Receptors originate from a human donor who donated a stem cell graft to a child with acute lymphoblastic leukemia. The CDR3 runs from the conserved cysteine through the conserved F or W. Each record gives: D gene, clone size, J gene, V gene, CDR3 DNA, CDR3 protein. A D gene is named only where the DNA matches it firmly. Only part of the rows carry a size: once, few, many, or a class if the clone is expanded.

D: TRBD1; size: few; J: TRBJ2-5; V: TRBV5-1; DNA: TGCGCCAGCAGCCAGCAACGACAGGGAAAGACCCAGTACTTC; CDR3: CASSQQRQGKTQYF
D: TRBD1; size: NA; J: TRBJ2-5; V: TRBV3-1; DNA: TGTGCCAGCAGCCAACCAGGGACAGGGGGCGCAAAGACCCAGTACTTC; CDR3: CASSQPGTGGAKTQYF
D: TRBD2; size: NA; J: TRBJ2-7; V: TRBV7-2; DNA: TGTGCCAGCAGCTCCGCTAGCGGGAGTGTCTACGAGCAGTACTTC; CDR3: CASSSASGSVYEQYF
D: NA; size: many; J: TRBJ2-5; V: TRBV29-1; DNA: TGCAGCTGGGGAAGCAACTTGGAGACCCAGTACTTC; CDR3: CSWGSNLETQYF
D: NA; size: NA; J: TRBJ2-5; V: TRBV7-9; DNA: TGTGCCAGCAGCTCCCCGACGGAGAAGAGTGGAGAGACCCAGTACTTC; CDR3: CASSSPTEKSGETQYF
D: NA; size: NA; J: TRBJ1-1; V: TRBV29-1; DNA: TGCAGCGTTGAGCGGAGGAGTGCCACTGAAGCTTTCTTT; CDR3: CSVERRSATEAFF
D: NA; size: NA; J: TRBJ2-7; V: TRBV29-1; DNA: TGCAGCGTTGAAAGTAGGGGGGCCTACGAGCAGTACTTC; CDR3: CSVESRGAYEQYF
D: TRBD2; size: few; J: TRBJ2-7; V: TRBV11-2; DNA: TGTGCCAGCAGCTTAGATAGATGGGGCGGACTAGCGGGGACCTACGAGCAGTACTTC; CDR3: CASSLDRWGGLAGTYEQYF
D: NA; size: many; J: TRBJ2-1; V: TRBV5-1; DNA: TGCGCCAGCAGCTTGAGTCTAGGGGCCTACAATGAGCAGTTCTTC; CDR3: CASSLSLGAYNEQFF
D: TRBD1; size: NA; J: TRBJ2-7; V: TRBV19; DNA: TGTGCCAGTAGTATAGGACAGGGATTCCACTACGAGCAGTACTTC; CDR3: CASSIGQGFHYEQYF
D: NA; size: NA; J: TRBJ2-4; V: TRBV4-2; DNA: TGTGCCAGCAGCCAAGTCCTAGCGTCGCAGTTTAACATTCAGTACTTC; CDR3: CASSQVLASQFNIQYF
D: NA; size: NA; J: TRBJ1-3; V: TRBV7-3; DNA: TGTGCCAGCAGCTTAACGCGAGGGGACACCATATATTTT; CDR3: CASSLTRGDTIYF
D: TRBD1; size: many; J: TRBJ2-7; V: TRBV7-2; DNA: TGTGCCAGCAGCTCTATGGGACAGGGGAGGGCGGAGCAGTACTTC; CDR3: CASSSMGQGRAEQYF
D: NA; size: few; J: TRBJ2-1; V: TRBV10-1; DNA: TGCGCCAGCAGTGAGTATTCGACGGTCCCCTACAATGAGCAGTTCTTC; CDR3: CASSEYSTVPYNEQFF
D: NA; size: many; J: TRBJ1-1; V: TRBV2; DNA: TGTGCCAGCAGTTCGGAGGGGAACACTGAAGCTTTCTTT; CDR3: CASSSEGNTEAFF
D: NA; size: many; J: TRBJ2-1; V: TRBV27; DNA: TGTGCCAGCAGTTTTTCAGGAGGGAATGAGCAGTTCTTC; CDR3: CASSFSGGNEQFF
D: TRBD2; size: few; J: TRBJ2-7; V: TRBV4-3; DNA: TGCGCCAGCAGATTCGGACTAGCGGAGACCTACGAGCAGTACTTC; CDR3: CASRFGLAETYEQYF
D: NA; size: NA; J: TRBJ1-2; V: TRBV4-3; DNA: TGCGCCAGCAGCCAAGGAGAAGGTTTCTATGGCTACACCTTC; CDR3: CASSQGEGFYGYTF
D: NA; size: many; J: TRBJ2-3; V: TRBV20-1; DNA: TGCAGTGCTAGAGATCGGAGCAGTTTCACAGATACGCAGTATTTT; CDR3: CSARDRSSFTDTQYF
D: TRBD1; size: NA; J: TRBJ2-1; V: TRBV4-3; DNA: TGCGCCAGCAGCGTGGGGACAGGGGTAATGAATGAGCAGTTCTTC; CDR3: CASSVGTGVMNEQFF
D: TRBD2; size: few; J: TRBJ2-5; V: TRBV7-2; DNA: TGTGCCAGCAGCTTAGCTCCGGCGGGAGGGGAGACCCAGTACTTC; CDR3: CASSLAPAGGETQYF
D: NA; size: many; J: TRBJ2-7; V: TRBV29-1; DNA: TGCAGCGTTGAGACTGGGAAGGCGGGCAGAACCTACGAGCAGTACTTC; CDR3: CSVETGKAGRTYEQYF
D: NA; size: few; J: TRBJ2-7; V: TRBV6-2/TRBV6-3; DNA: TGTGCCAGCAGTCAGCAGAATATATACGAGCAGTACTTC; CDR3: CASSQQNIYEQYF
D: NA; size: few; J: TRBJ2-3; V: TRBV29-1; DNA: TGCAGCGTTGAAGGCCAGGGGTTCACAGATACGCAGTATTTT; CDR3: CSVEGQGFTDTQYF
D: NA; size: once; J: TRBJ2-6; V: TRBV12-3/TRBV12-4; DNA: TGTGCCAGCAGTTTACCGAGCTCTGGGGCCAACGTCCTGACTTTC; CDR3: CASSLPSSGANVLTF
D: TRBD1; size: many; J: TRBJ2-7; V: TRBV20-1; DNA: TGCAGTGCTCCGACCGACAGGGCCGCCTACGAGCAGTACTTC; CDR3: CSAPTDRAAYEQYF